The 3 T cell receptor beta chains below all came from one sample that was sequenced in a study of blood T cell repertoires in COVID-19. Data came from immunoSEQ multiplex PCR; TCRdb stores just in-frame clones and leaves some out. The data hold around 46,000 clones, with about 85% observed a single time. The sample was peripheral blood. The receptors were sampled from a human donor in a cohort sampled during active COVID-19.

CDR3 amino acids: CASSFSRPQHF. In DNA form, the CDR3 reads TGTGCCAGCAGTTTTTCGCGGCCCCAGCATTTT. The V call is TRBV12-3 or TRBV12-4, the J call TRBJ1-5; D is unclear. The CDR3 length is 11 residues. Trimming shortened V by 3 bases and J by 9 bases, and 6 bases separated the two germline ends.

The V and J genes are TRBV30 and TRBJ1-5; weak D call: TRBD1 (6 bases). Germline values: CDR1 GTSNPN, CDR2 SVGIG (reference sequence). CDR3 size: 13 residues. V was pared by 5 bases and J by 7 bases, with 15 bases between. The CDR3 reads CAWRGGLAQPQHF. The CDR3 DNA reads as TGTGCCTGGCGCGGGGGCTTGGCCCAGCCCCAGCATTTT.

The chain carries TRBV29-1 and TRBJ2-7; 13 bases fit TRBD2. The CDR3 covers 14 residues. Germline V CDR1 and CDR2: SQVTM, ANQGSEA. The V segment lost 3 bases and the J segment 3 bases; nucleotides outside the gene matches: 2. The CDR3 nucleotides read TGCAGCGTTGACACTAGCGGGGGGGGCTACGAGCAGTACTTC. As protein: CSVDTSGGGYEQYF.